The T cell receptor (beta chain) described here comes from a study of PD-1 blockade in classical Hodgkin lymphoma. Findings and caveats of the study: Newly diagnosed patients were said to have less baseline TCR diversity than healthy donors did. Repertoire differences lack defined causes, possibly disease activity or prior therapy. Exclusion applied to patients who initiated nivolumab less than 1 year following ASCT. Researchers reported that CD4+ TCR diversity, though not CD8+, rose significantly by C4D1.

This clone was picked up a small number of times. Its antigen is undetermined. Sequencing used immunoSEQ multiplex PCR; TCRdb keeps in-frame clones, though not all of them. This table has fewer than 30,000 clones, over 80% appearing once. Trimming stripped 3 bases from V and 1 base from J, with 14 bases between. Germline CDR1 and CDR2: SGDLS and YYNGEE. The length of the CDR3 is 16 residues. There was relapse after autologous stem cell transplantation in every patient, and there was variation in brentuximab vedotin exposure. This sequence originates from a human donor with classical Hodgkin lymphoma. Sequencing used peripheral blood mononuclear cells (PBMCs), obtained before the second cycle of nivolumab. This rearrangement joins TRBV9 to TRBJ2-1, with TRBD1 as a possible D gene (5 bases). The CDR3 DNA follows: TGTGCCAGCAGCGGGGGATCAGGGATTTCCTACAATGAGCAGTTCTTC. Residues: CASSGGSGISYNEQFF. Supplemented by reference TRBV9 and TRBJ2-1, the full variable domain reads DSGVTQTPKHLITATGQRVTLRCSPRSGDLSVYWYQQSLDQGLQFLIQYYNGEERAKGNILERFSAQQFPDLHSELNLSSLELGDSALYFCASSGGSGISYNEQFFGPGTRLTVL.